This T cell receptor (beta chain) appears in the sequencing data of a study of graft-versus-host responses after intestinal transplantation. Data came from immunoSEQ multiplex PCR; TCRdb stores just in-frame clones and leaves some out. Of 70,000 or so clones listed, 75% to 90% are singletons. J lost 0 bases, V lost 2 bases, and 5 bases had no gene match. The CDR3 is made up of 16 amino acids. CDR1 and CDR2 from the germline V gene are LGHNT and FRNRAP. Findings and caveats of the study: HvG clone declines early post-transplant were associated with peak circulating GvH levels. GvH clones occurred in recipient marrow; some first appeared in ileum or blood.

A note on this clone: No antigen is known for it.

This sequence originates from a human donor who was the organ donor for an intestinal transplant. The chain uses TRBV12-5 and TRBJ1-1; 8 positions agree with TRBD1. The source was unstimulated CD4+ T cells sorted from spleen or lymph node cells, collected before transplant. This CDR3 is CASGLRQGSLNTEAFF. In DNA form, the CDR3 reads TGTGCTAGTGGTTTGAGACAGGGGTCCTTGAACACTGAAGCTTTCTTT.